These 4 T cell receptor beta chains came from one sample sequenced in a study of shared clonotypes between healthy human individuals. Some clones are missing from TCRdb's copy, which holds only in-frame ones; the method was immunoSEQ multiplex PCR. The profile covers about 640,000 clones, with about two thirds appearing a single time and 1.8% taken by the ten largest. Sequenced: memory CD4+ T cells sorted from blood. Subset of the sample: CD45RA-negative fraction. These receptors were taken from a woman under 40 in good health.

V is TRBV19 and J is TRBJ2-2, with 10 bases aligning to TRBD1. The CDR3 length is 15 residues. CDR1 and CDR2 (germline): LNHDA, SQIVND (reference sequence). The junction had 10 bases not matched to a gene; V was cut back by 8 bases and J by 7 bases. CDR3 in amino acids: CASRAGTGDFGELFF. As DNA, the CDR3 is TGTGCCAGTCGGGCGGGGACAGGGGATTTCGGGGAGCTGTTTTTT.

V is TRBV28 and J is TRBJ1-2, with 8 bases aligning to TRBD1. CDR1 and CDR2 from the germline V gene are MDHEN and SYDVKM. The CDR3 spans 13 residues. V shed 9 bases and J 4 bases; nucleotides not matched to a gene: 7. CDR3 loop: CASQQGGAYGYTF. CDR3 coding DNA: TGTGCCAGTCAACAGGGGGGGGCCTATGGCTACACCTTC.

J is TRBJ2-4 and V is TRBV28; D tentatively fits TRBD1 or TRBD2 (5 bases each). Trimming removed 5 bases at V and 2 bases at J, with 19 bases between. Germline assignment: CDR1 MDHEN and CDR2 SYDVKM. This CDR3 has 17 residues. The CDR3 loop is CASSTPGPPVTKNIQYF. Written as DNA, the CDR3 is TGTGCCAGCAGTACACCGGGACCTCCAGTAACCAAAAACATTCAGTACTTC. Variable domain in full (rest from reference TRBV28 and TRBJ2-4): DVKVTQSSRYLVKRTGEKVFLECVQDMDHENMFWYRQDPGLGLRLIYFSYDVKMKEKGDIPEGYSVSREKKERFSLILESASTNQTSMYLCASSTPGPPVTKNIQYFGAGTRLSVL.

The rearrangement links TRBV28 to TRBJ1-2, with D perhaps TRBD1 (5 bases). This CDR3 contains 18 residues. Germline V gene lookup returns CDR1 MDHEN and CDR2 SYDVKM. The V gene lost 5 bases and the J gene lost 0 bases, with 22 bases spanning the gap. This chain's CDR3 is CASSPAGGAGIANYGYTF. Written as DNA, the CDR3 is TGTGCCAGCAGTCCCGCGGGTGGGGCTGGAATTGCTAACTATGGCTACACCTTC.